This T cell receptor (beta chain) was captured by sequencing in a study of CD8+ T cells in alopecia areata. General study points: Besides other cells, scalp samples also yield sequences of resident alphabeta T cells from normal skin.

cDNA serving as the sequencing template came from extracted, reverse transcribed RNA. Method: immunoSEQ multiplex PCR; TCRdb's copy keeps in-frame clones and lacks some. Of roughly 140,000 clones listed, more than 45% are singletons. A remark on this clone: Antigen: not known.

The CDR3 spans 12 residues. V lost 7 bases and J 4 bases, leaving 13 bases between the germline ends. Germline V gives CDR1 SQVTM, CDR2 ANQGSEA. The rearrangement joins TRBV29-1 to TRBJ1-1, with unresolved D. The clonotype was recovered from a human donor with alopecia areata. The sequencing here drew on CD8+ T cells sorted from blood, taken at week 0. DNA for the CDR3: TGCAGCGCCCCGCTAGGGTCCACTGAAGCTTTCTTT. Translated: CSAPLGSTEAFF.